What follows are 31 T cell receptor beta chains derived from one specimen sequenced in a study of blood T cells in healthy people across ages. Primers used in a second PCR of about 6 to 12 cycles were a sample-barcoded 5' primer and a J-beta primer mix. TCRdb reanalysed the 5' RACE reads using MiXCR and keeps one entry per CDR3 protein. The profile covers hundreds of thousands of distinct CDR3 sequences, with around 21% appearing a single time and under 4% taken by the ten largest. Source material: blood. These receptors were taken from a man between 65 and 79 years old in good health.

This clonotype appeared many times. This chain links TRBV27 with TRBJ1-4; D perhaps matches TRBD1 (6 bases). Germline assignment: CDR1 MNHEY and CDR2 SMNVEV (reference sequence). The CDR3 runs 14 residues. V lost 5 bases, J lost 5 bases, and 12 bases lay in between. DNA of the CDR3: TGTGCCAGCAGTCACCTGCAGGGGAATGAAAAACTGTTTTTT. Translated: CASSHLQGNEKLFF.

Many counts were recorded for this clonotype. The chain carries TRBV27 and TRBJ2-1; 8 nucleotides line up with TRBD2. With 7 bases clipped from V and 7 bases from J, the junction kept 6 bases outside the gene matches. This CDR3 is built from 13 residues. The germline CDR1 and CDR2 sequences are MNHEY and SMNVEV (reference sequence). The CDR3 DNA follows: TGTGCCAGCAAGGGACTAGGGAATAATGAGCAGTTCTTC. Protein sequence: CASKGLGNNEQFF.

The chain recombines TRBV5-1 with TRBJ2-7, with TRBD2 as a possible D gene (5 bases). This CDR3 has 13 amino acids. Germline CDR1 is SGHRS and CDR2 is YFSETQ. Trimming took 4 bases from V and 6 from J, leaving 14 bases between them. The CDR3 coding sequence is TGCGCCAGCAGCACGGGCGAAGGAGGCGAGCAGTACTTC. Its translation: CASSTGEGGEQYF. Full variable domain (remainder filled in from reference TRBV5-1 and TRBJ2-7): KAGVTQTPRYLIKTRGQQVTLSCSPISGHRSVSWYQQTPGQGLQFLFEYFSETQRNKGNFPGRFSGRQFSNSRSEMNVSTLELGDSALYLCASSTGEGGEQYFGPGTRLTVT.

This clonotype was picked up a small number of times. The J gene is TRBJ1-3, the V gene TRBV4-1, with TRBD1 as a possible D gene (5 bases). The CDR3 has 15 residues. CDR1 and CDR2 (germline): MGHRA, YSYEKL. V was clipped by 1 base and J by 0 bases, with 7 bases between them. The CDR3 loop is CASSQGQSSGNTIYF. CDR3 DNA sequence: TGCGCCAGCAGCCAAGGACAGAGCTCTGGAAACACCATATATTTT.

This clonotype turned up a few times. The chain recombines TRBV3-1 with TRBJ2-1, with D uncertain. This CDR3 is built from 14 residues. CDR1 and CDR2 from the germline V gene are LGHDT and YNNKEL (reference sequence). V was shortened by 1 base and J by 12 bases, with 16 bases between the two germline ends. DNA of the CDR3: TGTGCCAGCAGCCAAGCGGACCCCGGGTACGGGCAGTTCTTC. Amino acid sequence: CASSQADPGYGQFF.

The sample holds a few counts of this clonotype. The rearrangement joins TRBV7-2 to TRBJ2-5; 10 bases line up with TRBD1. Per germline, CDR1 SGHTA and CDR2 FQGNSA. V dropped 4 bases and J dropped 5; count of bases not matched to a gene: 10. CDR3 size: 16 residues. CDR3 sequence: CASSSPGQGGTETQYF. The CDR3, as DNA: TGTGCCAGCAGCTCCCCTGGACAGGGGGGGACGGAGACCCAGTACTTC.

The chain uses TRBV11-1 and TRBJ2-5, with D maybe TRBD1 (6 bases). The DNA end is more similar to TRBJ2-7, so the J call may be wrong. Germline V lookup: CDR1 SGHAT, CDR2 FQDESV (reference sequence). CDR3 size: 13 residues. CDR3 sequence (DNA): TGTGCCAGCAGCTTTCACAGGGCGAGCGAGCAGTACTTC. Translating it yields CASSFHRASEQYF.

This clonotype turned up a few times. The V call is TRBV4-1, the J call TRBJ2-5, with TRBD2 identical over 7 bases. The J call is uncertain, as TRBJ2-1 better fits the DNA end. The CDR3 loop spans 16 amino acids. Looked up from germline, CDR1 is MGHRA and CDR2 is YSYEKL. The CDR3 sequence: CASSQDGGLVGNEQFF. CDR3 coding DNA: TGCGCCAGCAGCCAAGATGGAGGACTAGTCGGCAATGAGCAGTTCTTC.

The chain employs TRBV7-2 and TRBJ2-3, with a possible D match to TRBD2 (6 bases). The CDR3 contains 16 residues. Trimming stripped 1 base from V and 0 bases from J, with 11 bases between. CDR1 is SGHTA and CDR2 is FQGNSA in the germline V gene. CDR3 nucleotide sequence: TGTGCCAGCAGCTTAGTAGCTAGCGTTAGCACAGATACGCAGTATTTT. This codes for CASSLVASVSTDTQYF.

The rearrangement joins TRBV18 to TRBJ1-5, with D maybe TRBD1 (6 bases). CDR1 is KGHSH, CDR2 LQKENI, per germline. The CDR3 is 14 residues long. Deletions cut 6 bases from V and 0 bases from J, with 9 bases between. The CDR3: CASSRTDSNQPQHF. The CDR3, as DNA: TGTGCCAGCTCTCGGACAGATAGCAATCAGCCCCAGCATTTT.

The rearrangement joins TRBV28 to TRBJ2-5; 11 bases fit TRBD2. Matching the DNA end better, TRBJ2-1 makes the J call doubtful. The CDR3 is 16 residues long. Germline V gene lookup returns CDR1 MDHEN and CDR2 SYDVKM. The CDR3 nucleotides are TGTGCCAGCAGTTTTAGCGGGGCTAGCGGGAGGAGAGGGCAGTTCTTC. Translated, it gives CASSFSGASGRRGQFF.

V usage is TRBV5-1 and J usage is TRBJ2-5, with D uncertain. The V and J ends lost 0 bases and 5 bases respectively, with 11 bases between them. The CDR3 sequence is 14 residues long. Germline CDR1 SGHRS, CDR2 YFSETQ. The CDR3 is CASSLAVGWETQYF. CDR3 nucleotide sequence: TGCGCCAGCAGCTTGGCCGTAGGGTGGGAGACCCAGTACTTC.

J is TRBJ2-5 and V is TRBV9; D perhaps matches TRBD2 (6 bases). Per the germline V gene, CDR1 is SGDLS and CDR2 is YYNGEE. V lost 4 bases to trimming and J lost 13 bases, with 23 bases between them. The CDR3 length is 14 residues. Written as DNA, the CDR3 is TGTGCCAGCAGCCCAGCCGGGACGGGGGTCGAGCTGTACTTC. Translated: CASSPAGTGVELYF. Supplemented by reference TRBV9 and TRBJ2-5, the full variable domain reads DSGVTQTPKHLITATGQRVTLRCSPRSGDLSVYWYQQSLDQGLQFLIQYYNGEERAKGNILERFSAQQFPDLHSELNLSSLELGDSALYFCASSPAGTGVELYFGPGTRLLVL.

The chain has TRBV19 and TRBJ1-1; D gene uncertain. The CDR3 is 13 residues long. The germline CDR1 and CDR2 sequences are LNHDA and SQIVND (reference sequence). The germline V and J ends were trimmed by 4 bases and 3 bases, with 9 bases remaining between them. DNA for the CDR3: TGTGCCAGTAGTAGGACCCAGGACACTGAAGCTTTCTTT. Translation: CASSRTQDTEAFF.

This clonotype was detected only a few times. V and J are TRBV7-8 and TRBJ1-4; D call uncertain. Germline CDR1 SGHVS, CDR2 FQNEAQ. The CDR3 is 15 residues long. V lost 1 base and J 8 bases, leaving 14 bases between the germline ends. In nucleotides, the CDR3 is TGTGCCAGCAGCTTAGTCGCGGGGATCGGCGAAAAACTGTTTTTT. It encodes CASSLVAGIGEKLFF.

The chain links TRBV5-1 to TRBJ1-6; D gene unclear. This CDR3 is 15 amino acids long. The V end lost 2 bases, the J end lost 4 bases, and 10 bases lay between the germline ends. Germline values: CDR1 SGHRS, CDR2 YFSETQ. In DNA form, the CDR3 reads TGCGCCAGCAGCTTTGCGGAACATTATAATTCACCCCTCCACTTT. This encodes CASSFAEHYNSPLHF.

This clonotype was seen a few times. The CDR3 region is CSAEIQGSYGYTF. The CDR3 nucleotides are TGCAGTGCTGAAATACAGGGGAGCTATGGCTACACCTTC. The V call is TRBV20-1, the J call TRBJ1-2; 7 nucleotides align to TRBD1. The CDR3 consists of 13 residues. CDR1 DFQATT and CDR2 SNEGSKA come from the germline V gene (reference sequence). With V trimmed by 5 bases and J by 4 bases, 7 bases remained unmatched.

The CDR3 is CASSYGTSGGSEQFF. CDR3 in DNA: TGTGCCAGCAGTTACGGGACTAGCGGGGGCTCGGAGCAGTTCTTC. The rearrangement joins TRBV6-5 to TRBJ2-1; 14 nucleotides line up with TRBD2. The ends lost 2 bases at V and 10 bases at J; junction bases unmatched: 4. CDR1 is MNHEY and CDR2 is SVGAGI in the germline V gene. This CDR3 is built from 15 residues.

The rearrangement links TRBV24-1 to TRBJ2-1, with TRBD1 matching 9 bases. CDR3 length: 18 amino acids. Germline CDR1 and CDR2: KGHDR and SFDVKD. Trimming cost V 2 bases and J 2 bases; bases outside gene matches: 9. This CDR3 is CATSDSNPTGGAYNEQFF. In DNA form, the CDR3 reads TGTGCCACCAGTGATTCAAATCCGACAGGGGGTGCCTACAATGAGCAGTTCTTC.

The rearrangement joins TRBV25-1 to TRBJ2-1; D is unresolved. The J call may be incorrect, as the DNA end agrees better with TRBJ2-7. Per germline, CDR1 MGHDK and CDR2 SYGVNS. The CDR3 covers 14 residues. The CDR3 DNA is TGTGCCAGCAGTCTTTACAGTGAGTCTGGTGAGCAGTACTTC. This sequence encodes CASSLYSESGEQYF.

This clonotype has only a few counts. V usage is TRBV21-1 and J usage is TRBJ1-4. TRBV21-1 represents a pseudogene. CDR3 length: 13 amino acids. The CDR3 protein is CASSNQENEKLFF. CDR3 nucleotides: TGTGCCAGCAGCAATCAGGAGAATGAAAAACTGTTTTTT.

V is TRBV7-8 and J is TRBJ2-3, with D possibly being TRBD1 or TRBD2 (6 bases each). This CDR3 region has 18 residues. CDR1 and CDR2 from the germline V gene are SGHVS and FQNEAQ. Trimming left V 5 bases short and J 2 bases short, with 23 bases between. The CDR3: CASSGRGGPAALTDTQYF. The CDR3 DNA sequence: TGTGCCAGCAGCGGCCGTGGGGGGCCAGCGGCCCTCACAGATACGCAGTATTTT. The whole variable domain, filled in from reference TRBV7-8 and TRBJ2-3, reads GAGVSQSPRYKVAKRGQDVALRCDPISGHVSLFWYQQALGQGPEFLTYFQNEAQLDKSGLPSDRFFAERPEGSVSTLKIQRTQQEDSAVYLCASSGRGGPAALTDTQYFGPGTRLTVL.

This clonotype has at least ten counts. CDR3 coding DNA: TGTGCCAGCAGCCTCCACCGGGGTAGCGGGACATACAATGAGCAGTTCTTC. It specifies CASSLHRGSGTYNEQFF. The V and J genes are TRBV4-2 and TRBJ2-1, with 8 bases lining up with TRBD2. Germline V lookup: CDR1 LGHNA, CDR2 YNFKEQ. V trimming: 4 bases; J trimming: 4 bases; junction bases outside the gene matches: 12. CDR3 length: 17 residues.

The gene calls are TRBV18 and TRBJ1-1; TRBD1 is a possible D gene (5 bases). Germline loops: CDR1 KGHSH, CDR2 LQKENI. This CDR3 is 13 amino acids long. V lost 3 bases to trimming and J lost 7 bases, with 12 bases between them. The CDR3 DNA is TGTGCCAGCTCACCCTCTCCCCAGGGTGAAGCTTTCTTT. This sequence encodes CASSPSPQGEAFF.

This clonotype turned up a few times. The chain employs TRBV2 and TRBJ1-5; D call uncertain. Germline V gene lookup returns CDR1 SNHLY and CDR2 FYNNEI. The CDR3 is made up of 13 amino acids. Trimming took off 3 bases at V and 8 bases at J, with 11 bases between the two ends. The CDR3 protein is CASSDSLSEPQHF. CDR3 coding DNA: TGTGCCAGCAGTGACAGCTTGTCTGAGCCCCAGCATTTT.

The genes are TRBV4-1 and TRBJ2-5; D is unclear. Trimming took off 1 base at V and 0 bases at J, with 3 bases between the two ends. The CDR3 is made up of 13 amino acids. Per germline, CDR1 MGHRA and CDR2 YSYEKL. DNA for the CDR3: TGCGCCAGCAGCCAAGCCTACCAAGAGACCCAGTACTTC. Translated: CASSQAYQETQYF.

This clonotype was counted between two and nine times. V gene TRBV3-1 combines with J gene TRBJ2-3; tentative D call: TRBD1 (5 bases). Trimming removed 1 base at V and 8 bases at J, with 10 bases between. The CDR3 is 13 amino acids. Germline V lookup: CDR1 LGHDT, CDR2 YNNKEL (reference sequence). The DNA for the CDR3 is TGTGCCAGCAGCCAAGTACAGGCTTCTACGCAGTATTTT. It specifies CASSQVQASTQYF.

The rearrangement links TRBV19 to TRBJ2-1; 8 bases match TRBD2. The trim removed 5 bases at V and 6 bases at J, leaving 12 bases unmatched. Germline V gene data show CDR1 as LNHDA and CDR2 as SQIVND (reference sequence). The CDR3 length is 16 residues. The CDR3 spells CASSSHQRERGNEQFF. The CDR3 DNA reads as TGTGCCAGTAGTTCCCACCAGCGGGAGCGGGGCAATGAGCAGTTCTTC.

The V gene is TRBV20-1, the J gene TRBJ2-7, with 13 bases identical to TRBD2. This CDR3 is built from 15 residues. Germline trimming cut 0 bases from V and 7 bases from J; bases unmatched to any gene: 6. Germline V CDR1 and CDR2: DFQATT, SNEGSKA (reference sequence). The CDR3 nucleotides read TGCAGTGCTAGAGATCCAAGACTAGCGGGAGGTGAGCAGTACTTC. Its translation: CSARDPRLAGGEQYF.

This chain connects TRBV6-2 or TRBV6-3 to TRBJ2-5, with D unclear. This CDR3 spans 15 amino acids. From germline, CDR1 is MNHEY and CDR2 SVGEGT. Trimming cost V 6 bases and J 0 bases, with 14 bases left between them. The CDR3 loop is CASSLLATDQETQYF. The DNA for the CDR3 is TGTGCCAGCAGCCTCCTCGCGACCGACCAAGAGACCCAGTACTTC.

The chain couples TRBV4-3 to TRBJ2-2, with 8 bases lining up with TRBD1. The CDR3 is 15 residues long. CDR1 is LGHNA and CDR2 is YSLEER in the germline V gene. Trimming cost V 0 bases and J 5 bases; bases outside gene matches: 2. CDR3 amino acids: CASSQDQGATGELFF. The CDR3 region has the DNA TGCGCCAGCAGCCAAGACCAGGGGGCGACCGGGGAGCTGTTTTTT.